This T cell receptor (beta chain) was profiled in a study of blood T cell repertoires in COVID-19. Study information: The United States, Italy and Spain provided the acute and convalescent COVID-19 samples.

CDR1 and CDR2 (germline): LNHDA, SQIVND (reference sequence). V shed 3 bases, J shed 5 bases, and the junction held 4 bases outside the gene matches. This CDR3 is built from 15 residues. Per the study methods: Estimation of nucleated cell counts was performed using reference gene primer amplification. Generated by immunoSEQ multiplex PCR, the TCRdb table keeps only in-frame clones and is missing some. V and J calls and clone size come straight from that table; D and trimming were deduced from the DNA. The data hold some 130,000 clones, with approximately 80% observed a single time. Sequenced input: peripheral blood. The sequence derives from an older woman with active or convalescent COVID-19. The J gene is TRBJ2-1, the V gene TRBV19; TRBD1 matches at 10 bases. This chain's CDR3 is CASSIRDRGNNEQFF. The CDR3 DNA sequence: TGTGCCAGTAGTATCCGGGACAGGGGAAACAATGAGCAGTTCTTC.